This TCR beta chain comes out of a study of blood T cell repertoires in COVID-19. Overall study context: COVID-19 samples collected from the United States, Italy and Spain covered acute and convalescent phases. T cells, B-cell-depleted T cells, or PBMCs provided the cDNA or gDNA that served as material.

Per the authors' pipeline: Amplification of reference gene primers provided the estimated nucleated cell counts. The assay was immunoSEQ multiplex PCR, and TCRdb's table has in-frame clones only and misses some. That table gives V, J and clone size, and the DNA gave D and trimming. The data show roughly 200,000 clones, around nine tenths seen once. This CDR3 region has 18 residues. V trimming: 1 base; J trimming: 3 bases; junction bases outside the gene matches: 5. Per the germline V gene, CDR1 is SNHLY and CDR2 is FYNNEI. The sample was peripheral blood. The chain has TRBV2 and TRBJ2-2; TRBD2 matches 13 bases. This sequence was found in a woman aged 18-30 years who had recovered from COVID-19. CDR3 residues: CASSEGPGTSGDTGELFF. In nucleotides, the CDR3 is TGTGCCAGCAGTGAAGGCCCCGGGACTAGCGGGGACACCGGGGAGCTGTTTTTT.